These T cell receptor beta chains were read from a single sample in a study of spatial heterogeneity in lung cancer. Using its own MiXCR run on the 5' RACE reads, TCRdb lists one record per CDR3 protein. The sample has 8,000 or so distinct CDR3 sequences, 6.5% to 9% seen once; the top ten hold about 9.2%. This sample comprised lung tumor tissue, obtained at surgery. The receptors come from a male donor with early-stage non-small cell lung cancer. CDR3s include the opening cysteine and the closing phenylalanine or tryptophan. For some rows the clone size is stated as once, few or many, or as a class when expanded; others skip it.

J gene: TRBJ1-2; clone size: many; V gene: TRBV3-1; CDR3 protein: CASSQVPRDAYGYTF
J gene: TRBJ1-5; clone size: many; V gene: TRBV20-1; CDR3 protein: CSAKERGYVNQPQHF
J gene: TRBJ1-6; clone size: many; V gene: TRBV7-8; CDR3 protein: CASSRTADGINSPLHF
J gene: TRBJ2-7; clone size: many; V gene: TRBV12-3/TRBV12-4; CDR3 protein: CASSLSHRVFYF
J gene: TRBJ1-2; clone size: NA; V gene: TRBV11-2; CDR3 protein: CASSSGTDYGYTF
J gene: TRBJ1-1; clone size: many; V gene: TRBV29-1; CDR3 protein: CSARQGGVNTEAFF
J gene: TRBJ1-6; clone size: many; V gene: TRBV14; CDR3 protein: CASSQERSINSPLHF
J gene: TRBJ2-1; clone size: many; V gene: TRBV28; CDR3 protein: CASSFRRGLGSGSSYNEQFF
J gene: TRBJ1-6; clone size: NA; V gene: TRBV20-1; CDR3 protein: CSARGGRGRGYSPLHF
J gene: TRBJ2-7; clone size: medium-sized; V gene: TRBV2; CDR3 protein: CASSVVPNEQYF
J gene: TRBJ1-1; clone size: medium-sized; V gene: TRBV5-1; CDR3 protein: CASSFRDRGLEAFF
J gene: TRBJ1-1; clone size: many; V gene: TRBV6-1; CDR3 protein: CASSDPRLRGRANTEAFF
J gene: TRBJ2-7; clone size: medium-sized; V gene: TRBV6-2/TRBV6-3; CDR3 protein: CASSYWGNYEQYF
J gene: TRBJ2-7; clone size: NA; V gene: TRBV12-3/TRBV12-4; CDR3 protein: CASSYFMPMGGHEQYF
J gene: TRBJ2-7; clone size: many; V gene: TRBV7-9; CDR3 protein: CASSPPERQTGFLSYEQYF
J gene: TRBJ1-2; clone size: medium-sized; V gene: TRBV18; CDR3 protein: CASSPQGQNYGYTF
J gene: TRBJ1-1; clone size: many; V gene: TRBV7-3; CDR3 protein: CASSLTGSLTEAFF
J gene: TRBJ2-7; clone size: many; V gene: TRBV6-6; CDR3 protein: CASTTGESGEQYF
J gene: TRBJ1-2; clone size: many; V gene: TRBV6-5; CDR3 protein: CASGQRGVIYQYGYTF
J gene: TRBJ2-1; clone size: many; V gene: TRBV5-1; CDR3 protein: CASMEGAHNEQFF
J gene: TRBJ2-1; clone size: medium-sized; V gene: TRBV15; CDR3 protein: CATSTGTSGINEQFF
J gene: TRBJ2-7; clone size: medium-sized; V gene: TRBV12-3/TRBV12-4; CDR3 protein: CASSLRRDDYEQYF
J gene: TRBJ2-3; clone size: many; V gene: TRBV7-9; CDR3 protein: CASSPGDSTDTQYF
J gene: TRBJ1-2; clone size: many; V gene: TRBV5-6; CDR3 protein: CASSLVDRDLYGYTF
J gene: TRBJ2-1; clone size: NA; V gene: TRBV7-9; CDR3 protein: CASSLAVGKGEFF
J gene: TRBJ1-2; clone size: medium-sized; V gene: TRBV28; CDR3 protein: CATTWTGGYTF
J gene: TRBJ2-2; clone size: medium-sized; V gene: TRBV6-2/TRBV6-3; CDR3 protein: CASTLTGVMGELFF
J gene: TRBJ2-7; clone size: medium-sized; V gene: TRBV28; CDR3 protein: CASRGLAGAYEQYF
J gene: TRBJ1-6; clone size: medium-sized; V gene: TRBV6-5; CDR3 protein: CASSRADRGNSPLHF
J gene: TRBJ1-6; clone size: many; V gene: TRBV9; CDR3 protein: CASSVEDFNSPLHF
J gene: TRBJ2-3; clone size: medium-sized; V gene: TRBV6-5; CDR3 protein: CASGWTGTDTQYF
J gene: TRBJ2-7; clone size: medium-sized; V gene: TRBV12-3/TRBV12-4; CDR3 protein: CASSSEVPTLGEQYF
J gene: TRBJ2-5; clone size: medium-sized; V gene: TRBV19; CDR3 protein: CASRRGGLAGKETQYF
J gene: TRBJ1-2; clone size: medium-sized; V gene: TRBV6-5; CDR3 protein: CASSGGRRRYTF
J gene: TRBJ2-3; clone size: many; V gene: TRBV9; CDR3 protein: CASSFTTSGGTDTQYF
J gene: TRBJ1-6; clone size: many; V gene: TRBV4-1; CDR3 protein: CASSQEIALDTAFRPLHF
J gene: TRBJ1-2; clone size: NA; V gene: TRBV28; CDR3 protein: CASSLARAGYTF
J gene: TRBJ2-7; clone size: NA; V gene: TRBV6-5; CDR3 protein: CASSRTTYSYEQYF
J gene: TRBJ2-7; clone size: medium-sized; V gene: TRBV27; CDR3 protein: CASSSQALVQYF
J gene: TRBJ2-4; clone size: many; V gene: TRBV29-1; CDR3 protein: CSVVPPGNIQYF
J gene: TRBJ2-7; clone size: few; V gene: TRBV7-8; CDR3 protein: CASSHGGEQYF
J gene: TRBJ2-1; clone size: medium-sized; V gene: TRBV30; CDR3 protein: CASGHNEQFF
J gene: TRBJ2-1; clone size: medium-sized; V gene: TRBV12-3/TRBV12-4; CDR3 protein: CASSLHGWGLGEQFF
J gene: TRBJ1-1; clone size: NA; V gene: TRBV28; CDR3 protein: CASRTDVEAFF
J gene: TRBJ1-2; clone size: many; V gene: TRBV7-8; CDR3 protein: CASSLGAFDYGYTF
J gene: TRBJ1-2; clone size: medium-sized; V gene: TRBV6-5; CDR3 protein: CASSQARPGFRLRYGYTF
J gene: TRBJ1-3; clone size: many; V gene: TRBV4-1; CDR3 protein: CASSQVPGSENTIYF
J gene: TRBJ1-6; clone size: NA; V gene: TRBV12-3/TRBV12-4; CDR3 protein: CASSWDRGPYNSPLHF
J gene: TRBJ1-3; clone size: few; V gene: TRBV4-1; CDR3 protein: CASSQGVGDSGNTIYF
J gene: TRBJ1-6; clone size: few; V gene: TRBV6-6; CDR3 protein: CASSYPGTVTPLHF
J gene: TRBJ1-1; clone size: many; V gene: TRBV20-1; CDR3 protein: CSATENTEAFF
J gene: TRBJ2-7; clone size: many; V gene: TRBV2; CDR3 protein: CASSRDDYEQYF
J gene: TRBJ1-1; clone size: medium-sized; V gene: TRBV3-1; CDR3 protein: CASSQGNREAEAFF
J gene: TRBJ2-3; clone size: few; V gene: TRBV19; CDR3 protein: CASRHRGLTDTQYF